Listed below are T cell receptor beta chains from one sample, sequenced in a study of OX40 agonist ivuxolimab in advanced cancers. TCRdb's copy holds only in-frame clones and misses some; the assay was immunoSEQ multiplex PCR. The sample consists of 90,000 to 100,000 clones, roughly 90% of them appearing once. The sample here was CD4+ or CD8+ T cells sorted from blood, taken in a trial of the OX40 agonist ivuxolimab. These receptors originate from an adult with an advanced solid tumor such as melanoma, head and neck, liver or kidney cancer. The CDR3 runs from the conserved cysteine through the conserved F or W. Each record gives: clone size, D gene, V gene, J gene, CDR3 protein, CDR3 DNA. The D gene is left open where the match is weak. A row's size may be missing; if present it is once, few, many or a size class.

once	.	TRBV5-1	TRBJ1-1	CASSLNPGGTEAFF	TGCGCCAGCAGCTTGAATCCGGGGGGCACTGAAGCTTTCTTT
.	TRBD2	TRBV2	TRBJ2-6	CASTKLAGGLAGANVLTF	TGTGCCAGCACCAAACTAGCGGGAGGGCTTGCTGGGGCCAACGTCCTGACTTTC
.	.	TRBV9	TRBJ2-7	CASRPRADSHEQYF	TGTGCCAGCAGGCCCCGGGCGGACAGTCACGAGCAGTACTTC
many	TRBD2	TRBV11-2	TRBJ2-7	CASSFSGSEQYF	TGTGCCAGCAGCTTCAGCGGGAGCGAGCAGTACTTC
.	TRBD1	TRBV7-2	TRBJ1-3	CASSGRDRAPSTSGNTIYF	TGTGCCAGCAGCGGACGGGACAGGGCTCCTTCTACCTCTGGAAACACCATATATTTT
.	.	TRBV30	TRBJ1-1	CAWTPSAGTEAFF	TGTGCCTGGACACCGTCAGCGGGAACTGAAGCTTTCTTT
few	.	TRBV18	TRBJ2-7	CASSPPATPLEQYF	TGTGCCAGCTCACCACCAGCGACCCCCCTGGAGCAGTACTTC
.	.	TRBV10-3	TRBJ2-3	CAISESIQLGYF	TGTGCCATCAGTGAGTCGATCCAGTTGGGGTATTTT
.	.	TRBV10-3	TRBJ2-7	CAISPHSYEQYF	TGTGCCATCAGTCCCCACAGTTACGAGCAGTACTTC
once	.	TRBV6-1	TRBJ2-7	CASTEQGGPYEQYF	TGTGCCAGCACCGAACAAGGAGGGCCCTACGAGCAGTACTTC
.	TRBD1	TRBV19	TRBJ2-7	CASSPGTGVNEQYF	TGTGCCAGTAGTCCCGGGACAGGGGTGAACGAGCAGTACTTC
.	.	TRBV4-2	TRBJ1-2	CASSQDPQYGYTF	TGTGCCAGCAGCCAAGATCCTCAGTATGGCTACACCTTC
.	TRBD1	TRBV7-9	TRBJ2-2	CASTTGGQANTGELFF	TGTGCCAGCACAACCGGCGGACAGGCGAACACCGGGGAGCTGTTTTTT
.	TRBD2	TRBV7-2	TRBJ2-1	CASSLVGTSGFNEQFF	TGTGCCAGCAGCTTAGTCGGGACTAGCGGGTTTAATGAGCAGTTCTTC
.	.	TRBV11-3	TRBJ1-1	CASSLWSNTEAFF	TGTGCCAGCAGCTTATGGAGTAACACTGAAGCTTTCTTT
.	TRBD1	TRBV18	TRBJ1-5	CASSPYRGDQPQHF	TGTGCCAGCTCACCTTACAGGGGGGATCAGCCCCAGCATTTT
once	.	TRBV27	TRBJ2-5	CASSPSQGSRGTQYF	TGTGCCAGCAGTCCGAGTCAGGGGAGCCGTGGGACCCAGTACTTC
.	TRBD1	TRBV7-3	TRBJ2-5	CASSSTGVGETQYF	TGTGCCAGCAGCTCCACAGGGGTCGGAGAGACCCAGTACTTC
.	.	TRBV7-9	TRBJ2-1	CASSSDPLGEQFF	TGTGCCAGCAGTTCTGACCCCCTAGGTGAGCAGTTCTTC
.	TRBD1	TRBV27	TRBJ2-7	CASSLGQGSFSYEQYF	TGTGCCAGCAGTTTAGGACAGGGGTCATTCTCCTACGAGCAGTACTTC
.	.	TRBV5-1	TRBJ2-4	CASSLGGLAKNIQYF	TGCGCCAGCAGCTTGGGGGGGTTAGCCAAAAACATTCAGTACTTC
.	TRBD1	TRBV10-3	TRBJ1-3	CAISSRGLLNTIYF	TGTGCCATCAGTTCCAGGGGGCTCCTCAACACCATATATTTT
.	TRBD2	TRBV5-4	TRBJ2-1	CASSSRLAGEGYNEQFF	TGTGCCAGCAGTTCCCGACTAGCGGGAGAGGGATACAATGAGCAGTTCTTC
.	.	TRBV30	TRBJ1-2	CAWSPSTVPHYGYTF	TGTGCCTGGAGTCCTTCGACAGTCCCCCACTATGGCTACACCTTC
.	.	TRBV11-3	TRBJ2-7	CASSLMSYEQYF	TGTGCCAGCAGCTTAATGAGCTACGAGCAGTACTTC
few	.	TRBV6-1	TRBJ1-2	CASSVSGYGYTF	TGTGCCAGCAGTGTGTCGGGTTATGGCTACACCTTC
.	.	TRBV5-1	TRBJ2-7	CASSGAYEQYF	TGCGCCAGCAGCGGAGCCTACGAGCAGTACTTC
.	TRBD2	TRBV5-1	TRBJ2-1	CASPGLAGAWGEQFF	TGCGCCAGCCCGGGACTAGCGGGTGCCTGGGGTGAGCAGTTCTTC
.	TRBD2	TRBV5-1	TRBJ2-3	CASSSTSGSSTDTQYF	TGCGCCAGCAGCTCGACTAGCGGATCTAGCACAGATACGCAGTATTTT
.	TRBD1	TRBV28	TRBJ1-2	CASSPQQGAFNYGYTF	TGTGCCAGCAGTCCTCAACAGGGGGCCTTTAACTATGGCTACACCTTC
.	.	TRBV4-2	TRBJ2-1	CASSQERDFRYNEQFF	TGTGCCAGCAGCCAAGAAAGGGACTTCCGCTACAATGAGCAGTTCTTC
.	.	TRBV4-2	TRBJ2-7	CASSRDSYEQYF	TGTGCCAGCAGCCGCGACAGCTACGAGCAGTACTTC
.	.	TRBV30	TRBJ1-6	CAWNRLSNSPLHF	TGTGCCTGGAACAGGTTGTCTAATTCACCCCTCCACTTT
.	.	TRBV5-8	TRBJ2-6	CASSPGWKRSSGANVLTF	TGTGCCAGCAGCCCTGGGTGGAAGCGGAGCTCTGGGGCCAACGTCCTGACTTTC
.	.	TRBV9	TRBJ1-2	CASTAMGANYGYTF	TGTGCCAGCACCGCAATGGGGGCTAACTATGGCTACACCTTC
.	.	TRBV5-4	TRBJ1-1	CASSREAGTEAFF	TGTGCCAGCAGCCGTGAGGCGGGTACTGAAGCTTTCTTT
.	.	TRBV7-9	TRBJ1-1	CASSSDRVDTEAFF	TGTGCCAGCAGCTCCGACCGGGTTGACACTGAAGCTTTCTTT
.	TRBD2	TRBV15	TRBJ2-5	CATSRGLARETQYF	TGTGCCACCAGCAGAGGACTAGCCCGCGAGACCCAGTACTTC
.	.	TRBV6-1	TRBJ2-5	CASRKETQYF	TGTGCCAGCAGAAAAGAGACCCAGTACTTC
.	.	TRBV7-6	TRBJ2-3	CASSSWMTTSTDTQYF	TGTGCCAGCAGCTCATGGATGACAACTAGCACAGATACGCAGTATTTT
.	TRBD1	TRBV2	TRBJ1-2	CAHNPRQGPSYGYTF	TGTGCCCATAACCCCCGACAGGGACCAAGCTATGGCTACACCTTC
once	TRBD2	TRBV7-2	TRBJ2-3	CASSPGTSGGKLDTQYF	TGTGCCAGCAGCCCGGGGACTAGCGGGGGGAAATTGGATACGCAGTATTTT
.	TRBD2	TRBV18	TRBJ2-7	CASSPGRDRSPGLADEQYF	TGTGCCAGCTCACCTGGAAGGGACAGGTCTCCGGGACTAGCGGACGAGCAGTACTTC
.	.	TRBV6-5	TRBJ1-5	CASSPGGNQPQHF	TGTGCCAGCAGCCCCGGTGGCAATCAGCCCCAGCATTTT
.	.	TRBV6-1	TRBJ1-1	CAGRESGGTEAFF	TGTGCCGGTAGGGAGAGTGGGGGAACTGAAGCTTTCTTT
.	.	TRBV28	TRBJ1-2	CASTAVGAKGYTF	TGTGCCAGCACTGCGGTAGGCGCGAAAGGCTACACCTTC
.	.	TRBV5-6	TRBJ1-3	CASSLGQVGNTIYF	TGTGCCAGCAGCTTGGGACAGGTTGGAAACACCATATATTTT